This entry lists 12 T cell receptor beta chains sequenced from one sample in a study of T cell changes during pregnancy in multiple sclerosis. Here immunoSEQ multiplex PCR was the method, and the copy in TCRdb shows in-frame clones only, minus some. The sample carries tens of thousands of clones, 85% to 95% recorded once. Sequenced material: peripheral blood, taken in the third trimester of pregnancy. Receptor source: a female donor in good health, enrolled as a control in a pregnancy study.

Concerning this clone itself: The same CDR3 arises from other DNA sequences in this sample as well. This CDR3 is CASSVVSGVNTGELFF. The CDR3 region has the DNA TGTGCCAGCAGCGTAGTGAGCGGGGTGAACACCGGGGAGCTGTTTTTT. The V and J genes are TRBV9 and TRBJ2-2; TRBD2 matches at 7 bases. Trimming cost V 0 bases and J 1 base; bases outside gene matches: 3. Germline-derived CDR1 and CDR2 are SGDLS and YYNGEE. This CDR3 has 16 amino acids.

The CDR3 sequence is CASSPHQETGTEAFF. The CDR3 DNA reads as TGTGCCAGCTCACCACATCAAGAGACGGGGACTGAAGCTTTCTTT. The chain is built from TRBV18 and TRBJ1-1; D remains unclear. Germline V gene data show CDR1 as KGHSH and CDR2 as LQKENI. The CDR3 covers 15 residues. Trimming removed 1 base at V and 5 bases at J, with 14 bases between.

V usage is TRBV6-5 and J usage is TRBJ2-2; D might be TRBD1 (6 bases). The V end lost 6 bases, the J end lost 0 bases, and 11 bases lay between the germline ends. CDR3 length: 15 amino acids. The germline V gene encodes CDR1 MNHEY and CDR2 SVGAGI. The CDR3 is CASRSGAANTGELFF. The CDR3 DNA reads TGTGCCAGCAGGTCAGGGGCGGCGAACACCGGGGAGCTGTTTTTT.

Here the CDR3 reads CASSLWGGDGHEQYF. DNA for the CDR3: TGCGCCAGCAGCTTGTGGGGGGGGGATGGCCACGAGCAGTACTTC. The chain links TRBV5-1 to TRBJ2-7, with TRBD2 identical over 7 bases. Germline V lookup: CDR1 SGHRS, CDR2 YFSETQ. This CDR3 region has 15 residues. With V trimmed by 1 base and J by 5 bases, 9 bases remained unmatched.

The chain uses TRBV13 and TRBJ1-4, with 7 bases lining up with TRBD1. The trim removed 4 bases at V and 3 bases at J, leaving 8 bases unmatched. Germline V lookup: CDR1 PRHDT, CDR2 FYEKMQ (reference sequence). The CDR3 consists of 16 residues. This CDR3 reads CASSSFGGQPNEKLFF. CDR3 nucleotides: TGTGCCAGCAGCTCCTTCGGGGGACAGCCTAATGAAAAACTGTTTTTT.

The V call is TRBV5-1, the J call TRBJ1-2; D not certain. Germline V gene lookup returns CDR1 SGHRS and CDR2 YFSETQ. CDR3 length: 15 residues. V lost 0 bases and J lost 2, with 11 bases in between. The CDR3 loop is CASSLVADRNYGYTF. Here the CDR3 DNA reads TGCGCCAGCAGCTTGGTAGCAGACCGGAACTATGGCTACACCTTC. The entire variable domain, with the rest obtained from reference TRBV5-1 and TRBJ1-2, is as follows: KAGVTQTPRYLIKTRGQQVTLSCSPISGHRSVSWYQQTPGQGLQFLFEYFSETQRNKGNFPGRFSGRQFSNSRSEMNVSTLELGDSALYLCASSLVADRNYGYTFGSGTRLTVV.

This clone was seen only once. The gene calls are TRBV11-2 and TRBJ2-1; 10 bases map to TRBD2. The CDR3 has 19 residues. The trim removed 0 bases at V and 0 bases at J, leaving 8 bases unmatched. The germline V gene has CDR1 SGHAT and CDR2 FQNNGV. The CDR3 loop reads CASSLEASGGLSSYNEQFF. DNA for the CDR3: TGTGCCAGCAGCTTAGAGGCTAGCGGGGGCCTTAGCTCCTACAATGAGCAGTTCTTC.

The CDR3 sequence: CAIAGQYNEQFF. In DNA, the CDR3 is TGTGCCATCGCCGGACAGTACAATGAGCAGTTCTTC. The genes are TRBV10-3 and TRBJ2-1, with D possibly being TRBD1 (6 bases). V lost 8 bases and J lost 4, with 9 bases in between. The CDR3 runs 12 residues. Germline V gene data show CDR1 as ENHRY and CDR2 as SYGVKD.

The CDR3 loop reads CASRILAGNTDTQYF. The CDR3 nucleotides read TGCGCCAGCAGGATTCTAGCGGGGAACACAGATACGCAGTATTTT. The genes are TRBV5-1 and TRBJ2-3; 9 nucleotides agree with TRBD2. CDR1 and CDR2 (germline): SGHRS, YFSETQ. This CDR3 region has 15 residues. V trimming: 5 bases; J trimming: 2 bases; junction bases outside the gene matches: 6.

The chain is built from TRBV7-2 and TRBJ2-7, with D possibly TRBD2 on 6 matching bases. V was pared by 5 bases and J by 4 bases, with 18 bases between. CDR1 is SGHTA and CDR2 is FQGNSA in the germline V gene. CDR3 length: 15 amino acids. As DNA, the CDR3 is TGTGCCAGCAGCGCCGGACCCGCGGGGTCGTACGAGCAGTACTTC. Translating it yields CASSAGPAGSYEQYF.

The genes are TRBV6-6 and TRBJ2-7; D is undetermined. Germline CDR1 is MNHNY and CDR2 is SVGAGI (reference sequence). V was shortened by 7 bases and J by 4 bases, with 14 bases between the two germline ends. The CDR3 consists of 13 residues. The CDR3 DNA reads TGTGCCAGCACTGGCTGGCAGGATTACGAGCAGTACTTC. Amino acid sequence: CASTGWQDYEQYF.

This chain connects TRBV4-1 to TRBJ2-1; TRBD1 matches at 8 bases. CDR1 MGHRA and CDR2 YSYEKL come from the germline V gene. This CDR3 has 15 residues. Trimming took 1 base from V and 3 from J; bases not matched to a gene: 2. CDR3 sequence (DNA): TGCGCCAGCAGCCAAGGACAGGGGAACTACAATGAGCAGTTCTTC. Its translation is CASSQGQGNYNEQFF.